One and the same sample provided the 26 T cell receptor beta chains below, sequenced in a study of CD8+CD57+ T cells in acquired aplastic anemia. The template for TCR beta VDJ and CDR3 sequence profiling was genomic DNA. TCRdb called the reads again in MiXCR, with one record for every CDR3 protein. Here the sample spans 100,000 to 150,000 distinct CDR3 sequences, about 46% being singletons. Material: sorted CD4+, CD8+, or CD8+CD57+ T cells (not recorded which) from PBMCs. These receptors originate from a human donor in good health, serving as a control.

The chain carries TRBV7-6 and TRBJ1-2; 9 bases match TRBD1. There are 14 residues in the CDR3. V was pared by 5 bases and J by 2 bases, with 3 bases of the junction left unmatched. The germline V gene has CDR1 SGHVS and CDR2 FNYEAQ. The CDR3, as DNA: TGTGCCAGCAGCGCCGGGACAGGGAACTATGGCTACACCTTC. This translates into CASSAGTGNYGYTF.

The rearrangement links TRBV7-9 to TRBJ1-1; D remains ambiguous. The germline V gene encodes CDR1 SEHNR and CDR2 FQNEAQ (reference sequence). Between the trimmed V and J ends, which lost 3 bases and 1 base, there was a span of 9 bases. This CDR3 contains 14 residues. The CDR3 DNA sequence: TGTGCCAGCAGCTTCGGGATGACGAACACTGAAGCTTTCTTT. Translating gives CASSFGMTNTEAFF.

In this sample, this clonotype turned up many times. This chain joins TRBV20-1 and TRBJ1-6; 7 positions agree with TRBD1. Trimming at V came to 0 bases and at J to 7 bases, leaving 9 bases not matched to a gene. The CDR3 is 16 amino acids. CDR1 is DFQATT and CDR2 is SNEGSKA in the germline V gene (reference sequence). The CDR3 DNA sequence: TGCAGTGCTAGAGAACCGACAGGGTCGAGAAATTCACCCCTCCACTTT. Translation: CSAREPTGSRNSPLHF.

CDR3 loop: CATSGIQNYNEQFF. The CDR3 region has the DNA TGTGCCACCAGTGGTATCCAAAACTACAATGAGCAGTTCTTC. This chain uses TRBV24-1 with TRBJ2-1; D not resolved. CDR1 KGHDR and CDR2 SFDVKD come from the germline V gene. The germline V and J ends were trimmed by 5 bases and 3 bases, with 10 bases remaining between them. The CDR3 extends over 14 amino acids.

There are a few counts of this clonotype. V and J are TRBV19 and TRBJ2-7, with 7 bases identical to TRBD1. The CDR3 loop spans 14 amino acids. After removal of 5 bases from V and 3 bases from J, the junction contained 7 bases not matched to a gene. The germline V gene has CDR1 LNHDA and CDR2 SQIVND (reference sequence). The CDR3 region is CASSLATGYYEQYF. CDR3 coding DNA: TGTGCCAGTAGTTTAGCGACAGGGTACTACGAGCAGTACTTC.

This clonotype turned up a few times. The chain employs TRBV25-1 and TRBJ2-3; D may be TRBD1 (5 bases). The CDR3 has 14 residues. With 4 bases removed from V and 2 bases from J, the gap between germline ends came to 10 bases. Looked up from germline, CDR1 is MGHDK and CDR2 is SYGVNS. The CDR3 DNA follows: TGTGCCAGCAGTGCCGGACACAACACAGATACGCAGTATTTT. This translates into CASSAGHNTDTQYF.

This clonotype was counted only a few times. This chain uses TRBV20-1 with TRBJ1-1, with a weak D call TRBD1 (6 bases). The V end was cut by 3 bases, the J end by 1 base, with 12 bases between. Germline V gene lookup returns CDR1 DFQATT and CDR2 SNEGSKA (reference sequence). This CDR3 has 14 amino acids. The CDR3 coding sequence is TGCAGTGCTAGGTTCGGGGGCAGGAACACTGAAGCTTTCTTT. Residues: CSARFGGRNTEAFF.

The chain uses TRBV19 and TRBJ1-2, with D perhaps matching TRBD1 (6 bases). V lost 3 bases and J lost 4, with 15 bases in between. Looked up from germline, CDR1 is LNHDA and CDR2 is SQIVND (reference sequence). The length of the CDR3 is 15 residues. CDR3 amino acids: CASSIVGRGGYGYTF. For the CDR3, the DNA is TGTGCCAGTAGTATCGTCGGCAGGGGAGGCTATGGCTACACCTTC.

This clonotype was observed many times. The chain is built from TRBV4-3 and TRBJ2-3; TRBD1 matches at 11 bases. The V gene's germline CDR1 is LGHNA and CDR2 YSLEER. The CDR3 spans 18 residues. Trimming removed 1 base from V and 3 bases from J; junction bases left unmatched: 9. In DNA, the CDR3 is TGCGCCAGCAGCCAAGTGATCAGTGGGACAGGGGGAACAGATACGCAGTATTTT. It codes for CASSQVISGTGGTDTQYF.

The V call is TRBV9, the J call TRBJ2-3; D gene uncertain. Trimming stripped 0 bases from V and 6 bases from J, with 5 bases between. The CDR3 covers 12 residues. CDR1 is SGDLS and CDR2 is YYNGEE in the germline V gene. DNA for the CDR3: TGTGCCAGCAGCGTAGGGGCGGATACGCAGTATTTT. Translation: CASSVGADTQYF.

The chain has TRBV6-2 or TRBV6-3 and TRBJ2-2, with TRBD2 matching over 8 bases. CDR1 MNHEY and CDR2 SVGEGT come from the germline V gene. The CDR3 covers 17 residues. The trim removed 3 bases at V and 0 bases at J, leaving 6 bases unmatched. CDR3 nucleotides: TGTGCCAGCAGTTATCCCCTAGCGGGCGCGAACACCGGGGAGCTGTTTTTT. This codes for CASSYPLAGANTGELFF.

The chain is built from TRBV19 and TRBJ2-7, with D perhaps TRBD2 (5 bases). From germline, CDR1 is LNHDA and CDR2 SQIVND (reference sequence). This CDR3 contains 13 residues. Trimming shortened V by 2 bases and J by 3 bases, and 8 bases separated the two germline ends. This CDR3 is CASSIRGFYEQYF. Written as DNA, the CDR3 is TGTGCCAGTAGTATAAGAGGGTTCTACGAGCAGTACTTC.

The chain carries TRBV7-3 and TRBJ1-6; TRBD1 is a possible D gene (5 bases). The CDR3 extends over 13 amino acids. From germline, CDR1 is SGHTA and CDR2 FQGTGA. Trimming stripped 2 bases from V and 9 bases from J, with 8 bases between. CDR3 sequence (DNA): TGTGCCAGCAGCTTAGGGGCCGTTTCACCCCTCCACTTT. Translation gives CASSLGAVSPLHF.

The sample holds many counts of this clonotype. The DNA of the CDR3 is TGTGCCAGCAGTACTCCGGGACCCACAGATACGCAGTATTTT. Its protein is CASSTPGPTDTQYF. The gene calls are TRBV28 and TRBJ2-3; possibly TRBD1 or TRBD2 for D (5 bases each). The CDR3 has 14 amino acids. Trimming removed 5 bases from V and 2 bases from J, with 11 bases in between. CDR1 and CDR2 from the germline V gene are MDHEN and SYDVKM.

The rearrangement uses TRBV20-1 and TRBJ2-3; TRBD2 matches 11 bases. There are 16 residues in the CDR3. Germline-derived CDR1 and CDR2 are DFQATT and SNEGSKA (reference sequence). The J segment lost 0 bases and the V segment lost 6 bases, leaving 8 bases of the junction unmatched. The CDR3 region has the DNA TGCAGTGCCAGCAGCCCTAGCGGGGGGAGCACAGATACGCAGTATTTT. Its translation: CSASSPSGGSTDTQYF.

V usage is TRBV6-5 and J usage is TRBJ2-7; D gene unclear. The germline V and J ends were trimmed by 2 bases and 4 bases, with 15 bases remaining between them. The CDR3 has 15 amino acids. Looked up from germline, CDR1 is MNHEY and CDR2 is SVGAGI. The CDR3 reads CASSYATVVVYEQYF. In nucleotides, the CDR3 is TGTGCCAGCAGTTACGCGACGGTGGTCGTATACGAGCAGTACTTC.

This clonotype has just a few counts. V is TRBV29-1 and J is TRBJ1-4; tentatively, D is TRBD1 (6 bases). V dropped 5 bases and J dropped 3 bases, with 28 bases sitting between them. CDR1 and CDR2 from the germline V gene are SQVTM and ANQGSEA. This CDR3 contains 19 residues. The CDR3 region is CSVSRPPPPGALANEKLFF. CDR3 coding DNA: TGCAGCGTTAGCAGGCCCCCCCCCCCGGGGGCGCTGGCTAATGAAAAACTGTTTTTT.

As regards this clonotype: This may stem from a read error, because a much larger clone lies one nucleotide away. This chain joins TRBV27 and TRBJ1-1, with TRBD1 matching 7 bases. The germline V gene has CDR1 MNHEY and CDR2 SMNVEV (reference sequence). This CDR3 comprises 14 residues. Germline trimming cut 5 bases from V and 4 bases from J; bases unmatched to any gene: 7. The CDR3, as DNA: TGTGCCAGCAGTCCGACAGGGTATAGCACTGAAGCTTTCTTT. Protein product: CASSPTGYSTEAFF.

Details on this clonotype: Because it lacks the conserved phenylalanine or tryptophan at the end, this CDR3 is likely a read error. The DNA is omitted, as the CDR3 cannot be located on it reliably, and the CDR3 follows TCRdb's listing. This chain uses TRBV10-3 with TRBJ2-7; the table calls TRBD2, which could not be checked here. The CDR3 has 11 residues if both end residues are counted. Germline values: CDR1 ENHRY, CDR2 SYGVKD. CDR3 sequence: CAISESGQGPT.

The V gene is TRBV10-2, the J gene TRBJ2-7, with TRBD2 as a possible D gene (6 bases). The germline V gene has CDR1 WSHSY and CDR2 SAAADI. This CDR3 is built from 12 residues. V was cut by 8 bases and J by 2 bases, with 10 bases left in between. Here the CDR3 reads CASGAGTYEQYF. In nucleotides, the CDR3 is TGCGCCAGCGGGGCGGGGACCTACGAGCAGTACTTC.

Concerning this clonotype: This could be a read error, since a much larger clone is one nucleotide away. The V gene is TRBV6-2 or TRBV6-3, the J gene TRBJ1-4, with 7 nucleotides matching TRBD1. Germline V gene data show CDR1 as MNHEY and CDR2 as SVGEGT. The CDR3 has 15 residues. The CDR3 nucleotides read TGTGCCAGCAGTTACTCGGACAGGTTTGGCGAAAAACTGCTTTTT. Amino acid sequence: CASSYSDRFGEKLLF.

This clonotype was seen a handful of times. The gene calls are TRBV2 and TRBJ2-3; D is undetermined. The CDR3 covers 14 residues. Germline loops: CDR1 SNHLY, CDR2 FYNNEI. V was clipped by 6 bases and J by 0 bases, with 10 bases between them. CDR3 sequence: CASRSGPSTDTQYF. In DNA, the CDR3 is TGTGCCAGCAGATCCGGGCCCAGCACAGATACGCAGTATTTT.

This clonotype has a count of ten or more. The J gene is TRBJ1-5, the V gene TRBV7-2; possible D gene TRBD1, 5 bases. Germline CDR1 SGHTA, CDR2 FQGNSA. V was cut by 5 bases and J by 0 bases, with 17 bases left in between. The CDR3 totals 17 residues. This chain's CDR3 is CASSRFRGLDSNQPQHF. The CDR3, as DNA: TGTGCCAGCAGCCGATTTAGGGGACTCGATAGCAATCAGCCCCAGCATTTT.

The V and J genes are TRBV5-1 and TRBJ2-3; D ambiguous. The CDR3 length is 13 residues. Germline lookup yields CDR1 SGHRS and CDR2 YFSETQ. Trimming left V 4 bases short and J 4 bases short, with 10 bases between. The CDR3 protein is CASSRRSSDTQYF. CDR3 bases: TGCGCCAGCAGCCGGCGTTCCTCAGATACGCAGTATTTT.

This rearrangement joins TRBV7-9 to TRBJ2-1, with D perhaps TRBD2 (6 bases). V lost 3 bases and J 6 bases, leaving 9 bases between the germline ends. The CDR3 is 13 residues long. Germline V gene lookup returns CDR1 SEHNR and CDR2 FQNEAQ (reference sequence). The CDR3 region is CASSFGRPNEQFF. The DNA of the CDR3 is TGTGCCAGCAGCTTTGGGAGGCCCAATGAGCAGTTCTTC.

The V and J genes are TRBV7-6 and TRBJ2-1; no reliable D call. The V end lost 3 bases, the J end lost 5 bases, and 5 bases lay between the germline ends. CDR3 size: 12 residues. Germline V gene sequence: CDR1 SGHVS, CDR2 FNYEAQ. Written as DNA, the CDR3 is TGTGCCAGCAGCTTTAGAAACAATGAGCAGTTCTTC. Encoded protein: CASSFRNNEQFF.